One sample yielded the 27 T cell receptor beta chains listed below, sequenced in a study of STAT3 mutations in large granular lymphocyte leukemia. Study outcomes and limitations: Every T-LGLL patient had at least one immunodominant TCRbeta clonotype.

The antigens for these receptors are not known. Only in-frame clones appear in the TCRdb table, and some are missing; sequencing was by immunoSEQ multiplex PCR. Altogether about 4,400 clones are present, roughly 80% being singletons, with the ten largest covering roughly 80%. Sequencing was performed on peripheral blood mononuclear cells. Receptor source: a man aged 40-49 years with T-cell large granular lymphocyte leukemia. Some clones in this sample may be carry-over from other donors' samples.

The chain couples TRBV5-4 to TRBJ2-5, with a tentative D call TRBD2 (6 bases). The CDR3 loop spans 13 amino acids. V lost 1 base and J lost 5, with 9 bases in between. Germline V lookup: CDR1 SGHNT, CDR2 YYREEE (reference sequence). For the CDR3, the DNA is TGTGCCAGCAGCTTGCCCGCGGGGGAGACCCAGTACTTC. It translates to CASSLPAGETQYF.

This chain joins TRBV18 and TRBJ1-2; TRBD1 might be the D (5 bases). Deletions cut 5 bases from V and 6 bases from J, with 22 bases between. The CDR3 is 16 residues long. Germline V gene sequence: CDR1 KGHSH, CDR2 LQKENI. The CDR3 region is CASSNLLQGQVNGYTF. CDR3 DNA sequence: TGTGCCAGCTCAAACCTCCTCCAGGGCCAGGTCAATGGCTACACCTTC.

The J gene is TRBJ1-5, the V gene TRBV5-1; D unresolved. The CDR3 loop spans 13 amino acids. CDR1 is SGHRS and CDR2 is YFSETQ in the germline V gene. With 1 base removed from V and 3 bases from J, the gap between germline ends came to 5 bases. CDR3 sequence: CASSLTVNQPQHF. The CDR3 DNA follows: TGCGCCAGCAGCTTGACAGTCAATCAGCCCCAGCATTTT.

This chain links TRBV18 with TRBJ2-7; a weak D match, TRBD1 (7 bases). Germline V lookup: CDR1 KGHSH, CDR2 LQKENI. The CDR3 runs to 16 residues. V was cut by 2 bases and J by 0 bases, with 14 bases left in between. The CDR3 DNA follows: TGTGCCAGCTCACCAGCTTCAGGGGGGCTCTCCTACGAGCAGTACTTC. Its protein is CASSPASGGLSYEQYF. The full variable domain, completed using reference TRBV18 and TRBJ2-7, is NAGVMQNPRHLVRRRGQEARLRCSPMKGHSHVYWYRQLPEEGLKFMVYLQKENIIDESGMPKERFSAEFPKEGPSILRIQQVVRGDSAAYFCASSPASGGLSYEQYFGPGTRLTVT.

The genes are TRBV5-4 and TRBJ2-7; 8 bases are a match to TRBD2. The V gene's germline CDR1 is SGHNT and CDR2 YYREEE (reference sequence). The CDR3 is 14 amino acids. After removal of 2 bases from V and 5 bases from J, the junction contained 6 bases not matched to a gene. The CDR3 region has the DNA TGTGCCAGCAGCTTTACGGGGGGGCGGAACGAGCAGTACTTC. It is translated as CASSFTGGRNEQYF.

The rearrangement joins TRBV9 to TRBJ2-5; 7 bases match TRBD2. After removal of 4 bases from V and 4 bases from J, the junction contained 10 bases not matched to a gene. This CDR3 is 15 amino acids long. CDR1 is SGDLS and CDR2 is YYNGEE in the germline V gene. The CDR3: CASSPYWGGGETQYF. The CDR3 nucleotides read TGTGCCAGCAGCCCCTACTGGGGGGGAGGAGAGACCCAGTACTTC.

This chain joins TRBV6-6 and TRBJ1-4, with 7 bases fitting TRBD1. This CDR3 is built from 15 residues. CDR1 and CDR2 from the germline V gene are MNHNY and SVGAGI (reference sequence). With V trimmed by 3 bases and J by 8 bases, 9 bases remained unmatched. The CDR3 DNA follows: TGTGCCAGCAGTTATGGCAGGGGGGTATTCGAAAAACTGTTTTTT. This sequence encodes CASSYGRGVFEKLFF.

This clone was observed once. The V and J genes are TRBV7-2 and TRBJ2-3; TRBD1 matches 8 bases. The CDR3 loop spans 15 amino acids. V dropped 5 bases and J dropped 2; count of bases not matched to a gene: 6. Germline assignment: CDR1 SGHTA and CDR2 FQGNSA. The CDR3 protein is CASSPRTGYTDTQYF. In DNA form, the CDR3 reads TGTGCCAGCAGCCCACGGACAGGGTACACAGATACGCAGTATTTT.

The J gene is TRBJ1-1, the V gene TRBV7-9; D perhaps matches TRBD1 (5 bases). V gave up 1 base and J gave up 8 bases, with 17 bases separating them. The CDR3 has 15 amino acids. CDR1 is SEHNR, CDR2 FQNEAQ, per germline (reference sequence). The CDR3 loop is CASSLGGGTGGEAFF. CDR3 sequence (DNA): TGTGCCAGCAGCTTAGGTGGGGGGACGGGAGGAGAAGCTTTCTTT. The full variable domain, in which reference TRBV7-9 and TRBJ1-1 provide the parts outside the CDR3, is DTGVSQNPRHKITKRGQNVTFRCDPISEHNRLYWYRQTLGQGPEFLTYFQNEAQLEKSRLLSDRFSAERPKGSFSTLEIQRTEQGDSAMYLCASSLGGGTGGEAFFGQGTRLTVV.

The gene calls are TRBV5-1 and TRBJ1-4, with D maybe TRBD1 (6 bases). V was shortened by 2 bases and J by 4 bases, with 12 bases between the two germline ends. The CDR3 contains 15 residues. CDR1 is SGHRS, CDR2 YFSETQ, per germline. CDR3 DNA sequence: TGCGCCAGCAGCTTAACGACAGGTTTTAATGAAAAACTGTTTTTT. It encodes CASSLTTGFNEKLFF.

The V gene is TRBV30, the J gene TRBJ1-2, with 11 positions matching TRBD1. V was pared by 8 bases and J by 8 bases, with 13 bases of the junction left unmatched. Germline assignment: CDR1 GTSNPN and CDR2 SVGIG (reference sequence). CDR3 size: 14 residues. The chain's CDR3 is CAQSRDRGLRGYTF. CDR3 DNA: TGTGCCCAAAGCCGGGACAGGGGGTTGCGAGGCTACACCTTC.

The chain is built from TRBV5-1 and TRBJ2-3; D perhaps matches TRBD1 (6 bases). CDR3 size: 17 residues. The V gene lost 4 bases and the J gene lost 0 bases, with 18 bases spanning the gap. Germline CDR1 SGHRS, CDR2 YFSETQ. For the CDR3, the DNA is TGCGCCAGCAGCAGCTGGACAGACGGAGGTAGCACAGATACGCAGTATTTT. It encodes CASSSWTDGGSTDTQYF.

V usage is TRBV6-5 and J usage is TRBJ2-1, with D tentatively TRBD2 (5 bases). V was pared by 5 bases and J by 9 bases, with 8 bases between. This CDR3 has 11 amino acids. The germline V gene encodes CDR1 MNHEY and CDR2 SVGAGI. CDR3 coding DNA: TGTGCCAGCAGTCGCGGAGGTGAGCAGTTCTTC. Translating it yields CASSRGGEQFF.

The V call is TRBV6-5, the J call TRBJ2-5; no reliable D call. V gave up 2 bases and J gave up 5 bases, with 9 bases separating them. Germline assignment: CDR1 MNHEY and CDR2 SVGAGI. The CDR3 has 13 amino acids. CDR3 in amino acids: CASSYGDTETQYF. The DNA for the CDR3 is TGTGCCAGCAGTTACGGTGATACCGAGACCCAGTACTTC.

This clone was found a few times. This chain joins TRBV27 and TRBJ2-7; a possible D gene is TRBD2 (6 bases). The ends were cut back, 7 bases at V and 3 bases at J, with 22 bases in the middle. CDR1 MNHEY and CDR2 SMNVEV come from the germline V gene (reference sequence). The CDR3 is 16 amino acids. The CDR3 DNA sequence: TGTGCCAGCAACGAAGGTGCGGGGCTGAGGGGCTACGAGCAGTACTTC. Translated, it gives CASNEGAGLRGYEQYF.

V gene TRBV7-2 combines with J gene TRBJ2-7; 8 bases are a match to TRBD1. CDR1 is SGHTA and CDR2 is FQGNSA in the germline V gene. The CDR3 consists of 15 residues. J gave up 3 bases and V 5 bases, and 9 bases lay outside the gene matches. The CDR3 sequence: CASSLQGQGRYEQYF. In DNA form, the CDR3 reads TGTGCCAGCAGCCTTCAAGGACAGGGTCGCTACGAGCAGTACTTC.

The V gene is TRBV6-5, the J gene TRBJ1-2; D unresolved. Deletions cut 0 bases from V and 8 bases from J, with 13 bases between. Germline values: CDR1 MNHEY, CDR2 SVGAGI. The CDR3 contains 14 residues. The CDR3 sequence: CASSYSGGESGYTF. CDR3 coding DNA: TGTGCCAGCAGTTACTCAGGCGGGGAGAGCGGCTACACCTTC.

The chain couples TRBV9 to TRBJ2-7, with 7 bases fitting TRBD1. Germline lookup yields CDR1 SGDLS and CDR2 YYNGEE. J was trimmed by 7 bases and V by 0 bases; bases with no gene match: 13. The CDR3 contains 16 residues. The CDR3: CASSVDGNRQGREQYF. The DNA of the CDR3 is TGTGCCAGCAGCGTAGATGGCAACAGACAGGGAAGGGAGCAGTACTTC.

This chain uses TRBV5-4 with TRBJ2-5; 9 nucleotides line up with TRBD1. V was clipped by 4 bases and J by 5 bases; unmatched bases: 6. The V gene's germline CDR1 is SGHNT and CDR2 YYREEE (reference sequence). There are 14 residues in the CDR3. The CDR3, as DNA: TGTGCCAGCAGCCGTGACAGGGGGGGGGAGACCCAGTACTTC. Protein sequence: CASSRDRGGETQYF. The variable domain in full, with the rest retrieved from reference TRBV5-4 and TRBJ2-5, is ETGVTQSPTHLIKTRGQQVTLRCSSQSGHNTVSWYQQALGQGPQFIFQYYREEENGRGNFPPRFSGLQFPNYSSELNVNALELDDSALYLCASSRDRGGETQYFGPGTRLLVL.

The CDR3 sequence is CASSLWTGTGAGQPQHF. DNA of the CDR3: TGTGCCAGCAGTTTATGGACCGGGACAGGGGCGGGTCAGCCCCAGCATTTT. The V and J genes are TRBV28 and TRBJ1-5; 10 positions match TRBD1. J gave up 6 bases and V 0 bases, and 8 bases lay outside the gene matches. Germline lookup yields CDR1 MDHEN and CDR2 SYDVKM. The CDR3 consists of 17 residues.

The CDR3 loop is CASSPRDTPAGELFF. CDR3 nucleotides: TGTGCCAGCTCACCACGGGACACTCCTGCGGGGGAGCTGTTTTTT. The rearrangement joins TRBV18 to TRBJ2-2, with a possible D match to TRBD1 (6 bases). The germline V gene has CDR1 KGHSH and CDR2 LQKENI. The V end was cut by 1 base, the J end by 8 bases, with 14 bases between. This CDR3 spans 15 amino acids.

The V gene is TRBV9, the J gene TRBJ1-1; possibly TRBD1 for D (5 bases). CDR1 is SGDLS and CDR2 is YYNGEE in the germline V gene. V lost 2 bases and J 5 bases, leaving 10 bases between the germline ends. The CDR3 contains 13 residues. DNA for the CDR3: TGTGCCAGCAGCGTGGGGCTAATTACTGAAGCTTTCTTT. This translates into CASSVGLITEAFF.

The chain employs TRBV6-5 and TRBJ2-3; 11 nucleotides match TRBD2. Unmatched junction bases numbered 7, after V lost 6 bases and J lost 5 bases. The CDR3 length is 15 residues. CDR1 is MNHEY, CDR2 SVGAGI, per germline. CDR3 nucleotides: TGTGCCAGCAGCCTTAGCGGGGGGGGTGTAGATACGCAGTATTTT. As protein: CASSLSGGGVDTQYF.

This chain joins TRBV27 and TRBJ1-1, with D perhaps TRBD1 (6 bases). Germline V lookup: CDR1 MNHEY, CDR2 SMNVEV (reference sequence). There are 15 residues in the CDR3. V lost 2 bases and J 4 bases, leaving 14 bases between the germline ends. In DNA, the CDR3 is TGTGCCAGCAGTTTAAGCTGGCAGGGGAGCACTGAAGCTTTCTTT. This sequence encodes CASSLSWQGSTEAFF.

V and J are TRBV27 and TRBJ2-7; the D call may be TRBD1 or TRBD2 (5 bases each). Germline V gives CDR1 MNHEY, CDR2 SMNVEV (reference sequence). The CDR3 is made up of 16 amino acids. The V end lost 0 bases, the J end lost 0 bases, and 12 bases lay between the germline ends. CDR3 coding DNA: TGTGCCAGCAGTTTATCTATCGGGACGTACTCCTACGAGCAGTACTTC. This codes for CASSLSIGTYSYEQYF.

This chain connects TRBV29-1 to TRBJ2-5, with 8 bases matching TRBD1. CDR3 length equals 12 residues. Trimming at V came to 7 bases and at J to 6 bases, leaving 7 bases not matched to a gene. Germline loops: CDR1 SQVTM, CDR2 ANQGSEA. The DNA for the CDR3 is TGCAGCGGTTCCACAGGGGGGAAGACCCAGTACTTC. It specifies CSGSTGGKTQYF.

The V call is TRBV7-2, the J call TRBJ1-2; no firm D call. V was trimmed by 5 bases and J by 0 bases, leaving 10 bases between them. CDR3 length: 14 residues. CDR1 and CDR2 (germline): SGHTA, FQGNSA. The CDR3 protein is CASSRTEANYGYTF. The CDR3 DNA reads TGTGCCAGCAGCCGAACAGAAGCTAACTATGGCTACACCTTC.